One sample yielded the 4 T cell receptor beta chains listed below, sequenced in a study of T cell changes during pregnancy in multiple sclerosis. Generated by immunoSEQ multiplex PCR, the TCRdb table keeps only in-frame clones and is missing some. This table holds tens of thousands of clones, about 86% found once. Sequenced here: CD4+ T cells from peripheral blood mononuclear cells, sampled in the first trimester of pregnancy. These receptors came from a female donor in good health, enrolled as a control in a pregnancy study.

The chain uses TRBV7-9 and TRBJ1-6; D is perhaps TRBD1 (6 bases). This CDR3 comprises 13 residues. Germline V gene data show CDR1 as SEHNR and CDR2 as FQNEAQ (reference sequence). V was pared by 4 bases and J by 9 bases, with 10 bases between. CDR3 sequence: CASSSTRGSPLHF. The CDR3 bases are TGTGCCAGCAGCTCTACCAGGGGTTCACCCCTCCACTTT.

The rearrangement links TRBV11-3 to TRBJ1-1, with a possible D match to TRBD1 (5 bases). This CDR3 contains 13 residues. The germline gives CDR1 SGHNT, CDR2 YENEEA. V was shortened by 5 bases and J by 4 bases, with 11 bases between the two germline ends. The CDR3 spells CASSRQRTTEAFF. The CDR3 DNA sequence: TGTGCCAGCAGCCGACAGCGAACCACTGAAGCTTTCTTT. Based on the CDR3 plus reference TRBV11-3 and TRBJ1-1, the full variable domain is EAGVVQSPRYKIIEKKQPVAFWCNPISGHNTLYWYLQNLGQGPELLIRYENEEAVDDSQLPKDRFSAERLKGVDSTLKIQPAELGDSAVYLCASSRQRTTEAFFGQGTRLTVV.

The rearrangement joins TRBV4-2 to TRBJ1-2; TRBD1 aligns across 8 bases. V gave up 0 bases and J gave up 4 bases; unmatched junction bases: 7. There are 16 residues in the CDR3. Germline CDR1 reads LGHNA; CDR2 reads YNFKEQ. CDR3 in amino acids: CASSQDSAGGGYGYTF. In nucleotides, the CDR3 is TGTGCCAGCAGCCAAGATTCGGCAGGGGGCGGCTATGGCTACACCTTC.

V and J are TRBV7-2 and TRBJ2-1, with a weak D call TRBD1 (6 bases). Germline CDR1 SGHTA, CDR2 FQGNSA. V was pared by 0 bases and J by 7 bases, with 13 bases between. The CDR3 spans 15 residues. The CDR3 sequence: CASSLAGARRNEQFF. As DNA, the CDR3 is TGTGCCAGCAGCTTAGCGGGGGCCCGGCGAAATGAGCAGTTCTTC.